This T cell receptor (beta chain) was identified in a study of blood T cell repertoires in COVID-19. Produced via immunoSEQ multiplex PCR; TCRdb's table is partial and in-frame only. This sample has 75,000 to 95,000 clones, with around 89% found just once. From germline, CDR1 is SGHRS and CDR2 YFSETQ. The CDR3 is made up of 14 amino acids. V lost 4 bases and J lost 5, with 12 bases in between. This TCR was recovered from a human donor in a cohort sampled during active COVID-19. The V and J genes are TRBV5-1 and TRBJ1-4; perhaps TRBD1 as D (6 bases). Input material: peripheral blood. The CDR3 here is CASSPGQSNEKLFF. The CDR3 DNA follows: TGCGCCAGCAGCCCGGGACAATCAAATGAAAAACTGTTTTTT.